The T cell receptor (beta chain) under discussion was sequenced for a study of T-cell reconstitution after alpha-beta-depleted transplantation in children. Study-wide results and caveats: Some patients owed their high day-60 TCRbeta diversity to surviving recipient T cells and thymic progenitors.

This clonotype occurred many times. Its antigen is currently unknown. Researchers prepared the TCRbeta library using unique molecular identifiers, the study reports. TCRdb analysed the PCR reads with MiXCR anew, one entry per CDR3 protein. The sample lists hundreds of thousands of distinct CDR3 sequences, under 20% seen once, with 5% in the top ten. Sequenced material: PBMCs, mostly from graft donor cells, taken 360 days after TCRalphabeta/CD19-depleted stem cell transplant. The origin of this receptor is a male patient younger than 18 who had a stem cell transplant for acute lymphoblastic leukemia, so the T cells may come from the graft donor.

The CDR3 region has the DNA TGTGCCAGCACCCCGAGGCGGACACCCTCCTGGGAGACCCAGTACTTC. This gives the protein CASTPRRTPSWETQYF. The chain links TRBV12-3 or TRBV12-4 to TRBJ2-5, with D possibly being TRBD1 (5 bases). The V and J ends lost 7 bases and 5 bases respectively, with 23 bases between them. The CDR3 runs 16 residues.